This T cell receptor beta chain derives from a study of T cells after yellow fever vaccination (dated by TCRdb to between 2017 and 2020). As for the study more broadly: The SMART-Seq v4 Ultra Low Input RNA kit was used to prepare libraries from fractions with low cell numbers. To track T-cell clones before and after primary and booster YFV17D yellow fever vaccination, bulk TCR alpha and beta repertoires were sequenced longitudinally. The cohort comprised two healthy male donors, one aged 18 to 30 and one aged 30 to 40 years. Bulk PBMC replicates and cell subsets were isolated from blood drawn at multiple timepoints before and after both primary and secondary immunization.

The treatment or condition label for this specimen denotes: live attenuated yellow fever vaccine strain. PBMCs were isolated from peripheral blood using a standard Ficoll-Paque protocol. CD4 and CD8 T-cell fractions were isolated with Dynabeads CD4 and CD8 positive selection kits. TriZol was used to extract RNA from bulk PBMCs, from CD4 and CD8 fractions, and from dextramer-positive and dextramer-negative fractions. The junction carries 3 bases between V and J, which are trimmed by 5 bases and 10 bases respectively. The CDR3 sequence holds 9 residues, the cysteine and phenylalanine included. Only CDR3 DNA remains: 27 bases, in frame from the first base. Based on the germline V gene (reference sequence), the CDR1 and CDR2 sequences are SEHNR and FQNEAQ. Remarks on this clonotype: The target of this receptor is not known. No quality values exist for individual bases; no much larger clone is one base distant.

The sample was run on an Illumina NovaSeq 6000. TCR cDNA was synthesized by 5'RACE template switching, through which a universal primer site and unique molecular identifiers were introduced. Priming of cDNA synthesis was performed from both the TCR alpha and TCR beta constant segments. Two PCR steps were used to amplify libraries, with sample barcodes and sequencing adapters being added in the second step. Sequencing of libraries was performed on Illumina HiSeq 2500 (2x100 bp) or NovaSeq (2x150 bp). In the authors' own workflow: Demultiplexing of reads and collapsing into UMI consensus sequences were performed with MIGEC, and V(D)J alignment was carried out with MiXCR. Vaccine-responding clonotypes were identified with edgeR using replicate PBMC samples, with FDR below 0.01 and a log2 fold change above 5 up to day 15 being required. Bulk clonotypes were assigned CD4 or CD8 identity according to which sequenced CD4 or CD8 repertoire held them at higher abundance. The public reads were reanalyzed by TCRdb: fastp trimming at Q25, MiXCR alignment, in-frame beta chains only. Rows with a matching CDR3 protein are joined into one entry that keeps the most common DNA and genes. TCRdb's processing, not the authors' own work, is the source of the V and J calls. Within this sample are some 240,000 distinct CDR3 sequences, with roughly 4.8% of them counted one time only. The ten most abundant clones make up around 3.5% of the sample.

Results and caveats for the whole study, not just this receptor: Compared with the primary T-cell response, the secondary T-cell response was weaker but faster, peaking on day 5 rather than day 15. Because the study included only a couple of donors, the extent to which the findings can be generalized is limited. Computational filtering was required because FACS-sorted repertoires could contain abundant contaminating clonotypes from the bulk population. Most clones expanded after primary vaccination were re-detected after the booster (about 96% of CD4 and around 88% of CD8), suggesting broad memory maintenance. A small share of clonotypes occurred in both CD4 and CD8 compartments, likely arising from convergent recombination.

This receptor was obtained from a man between 18 and 35 years old who received the YFV17D yellow fever vaccine. Sequenced here: CD4+ T cells sorted from PBMCs, sampled on the day of the yellow fever booster vaccination. The chain uses TRBV7-9 and TRBJ2-1; no D gene call is confident. Here is the DNA: TGTGCCAGCAGCACCGAGCAGTTCTTC. It specifies CASSTEQFF.